The rows below give T cell receptor beta chains drawn from one sample of a study of CD8 T cells in Susac syndrome. TCRdb re-called the immunoSEQ multiplex PCR reads with MiXCR, one entry per CDR3 protein. The sample includes about 200,000 distinct CDR3 sequences, 90% to 95% seen only once; the top ten take roughly 0.088%. The source material was CD4+ T cells from PBMCs. The receptor set was obtained from a human donor with multiple sclerosis. The CDR3 runs from the conserved cysteine through the conserved F or W. A D gene is named only where the DNA matches it firmly. Clone size is shown for a subset of rows, as once, few, many or a class of expanded clone.

TRBJ2-5,TRBV30,TRBD2,NA,CAWTPGTSEETQYF,TGTGCCTGGACCCCCGGGACTAGTGAAGAGACCCAGTACTTC
TRBJ1-5,TRBV15,TRBD1,NA,CATSRGTGWNQPQHF,TGTGCCACCAGCAGAGGGACAGGGTGGAATCAGCCCCAGCATTTT
TRBJ1-2,TRBV29-1,TRBD1,NA,CSVGQGGGYGYTF,TGCAGCGTTGGACAGGGAGGGGGATATGGCTACACCTTC
TRBJ2-7,TRBV12-3/TRBV12-4,TRBD2,NA,CASSRASGRAYEQYF,TGTGCCAGCAGCCGTGCCAGCGGGAGAGCCTACGAGCAGTACTTC
TRBJ2-3,TRBV4-1,NA,NA,CASSQRADADTQYF,TGCGCCAGCAGCCAGAGGGCCGATGCAGATACGCAGTATTTT
TRBJ1-1,TRBV18,NA,NA,CASSRGENTEAFF,TGTGCCAGCTCACGGGGGGAGAACACTGAAGCTTTCTTT
TRBJ1-5,TRBV6-2/TRBV6-3,NA,NA,CASGAAPDQPQHF,TGTGCCAGTGGGGCGGCACCTGATCAGCCCCAGCATTTT
TRBJ2-2,TRBV27,TRBD1,once,CASSPGQGLYTGELFF,TGTGCCAGCAGCCCGGGACAGGGGCTTTACACCGGGGAGCTGTTTTTT
TRBJ1-5,TRBV30,NA,NA,CAWAVRGTGGHQPQHF,TGTGCCTGGGCTGTCCGGGGGACCGGGGGGCATCAGCCCCAGCATTTT
TRBJ1-1,TRBV12-3/TRBV12-4,NA,NA,CASSSQGTLAFF,TGTGCCAGCAGTTCGCAGGGGACTTTGGCTTTCTTT
TRBJ2-4,TRBV20-1,TRBD2,NA,CSARDTWASGAKLAKNIQYF,TGCAGTGCTAGAGATACTTGGGCTAGCGGGGCGAAGCTAGCCAAAAACATTCAGTACTTC
TRBJ2-7,TRBV5-1,NA,NA,CASSATTAADYEQYF,TGCGCCAGCAGCGCGACGACAGCGGCGGACTACGAGCAGTACTTC